Each of the 6 T cell receptor beta chains below was sequenced from the same sample in a study of T cell changes during pregnancy in multiple sclerosis. Assay used: immunoSEQ multiplex PCR; TCRdb lists only in-frame clones, some missing. The table records 45,000 to 50,000 clones, around 91% of them present only once. The sample in question was CD4+ T cells from peripheral blood mononuclear cells, obtained in the second trimester of pregnancy. Receptor source: a female donor in good health, enrolled as a control in a pregnancy study.

The rearrangement uses TRBV5-1 and TRBJ1-1, with 8 bases fitting TRBD1. This CDR3 contains 14 residues. Per germline, CDR1 SGHRS and CDR2 YFSETQ. J lost 5 bases, V lost 4 bases, and 7 bases had no gene match. For the CDR3, the DNA is TGCGCCAGCAGCGCCGGACAGGGAGGGACTGAAGCTTTCTTT. Its protein is CASSAGQGGTEAFF.

This chain uses TRBV18 with TRBJ2-5; possibly TRBD2 for D (6 bases). In germline, CDR1 is KGHSH, CDR2 LQKENI. The ends were cut back, 2 bases at V and 5 bases at J, with 6 bases in the middle. The CDR3 has 12 residues. The CDR3 coding sequence is TGTGCCAGCTCACCAGGGGGGGAGACCCAGTACTTC. Translation: CASSPGGETQYF.

This chain links TRBV5-8 with TRBJ1-5; 8 nucleotides align to TRBD1. The CDR3 covers 14 residues. V was clipped by 4 bases and J by 7 bases; unmatched bases: 7. From germline, CDR1 is SGHTS and CDR2 YDEGEE. CDR3 loop: CASSIGQGQQPQHF. In DNA, the CDR3 is TGTGCCAGCAGCATTGGACAGGGACAACAGCCCCAGCATTTT.

The rearrangement uses TRBV30 and TRBJ1-2, with D perhaps matching TRBD1 (6 bases). This CDR3 is 16 amino acids long. Trimming pared 1 base from V and 0 bases from J, leaving 15 bases between. The germline V gene encodes CDR1 GTSNPN and CDR2 SVGIG (reference sequence). The CDR3 region is CAWSGGGGGSNYGYTF. The CDR3 DNA reads TGTGCCTGGAGTGGGGGGGGAGGGGGATCTAACTATGGCTACACCTTC.

This clone was found once. The chain has TRBV27 and TRBJ1-5; D unresolved. V was clipped by 5 bases and J by 1 base, with 9 bases between them. The CDR3 covers 14 residues. CDR1 is MNHEY, CDR2 SMNVEV, per germline (reference sequence). Here the CDR3 DNA reads TGTGCCAGCAGTCTAAGTCCGAGCAATCAGCCCCAGCATTTT. Amino acid sequence: CASSLSPSNQPQHF.

This chain connects TRBV19 to TRBJ1-2; 12 bases fit TRBD1. V lost 7 bases and J lost 6; bases outside the gene matches: 9. Germline lookup yields CDR1 LNHDA and CDR2 SQIVND (reference sequence). The CDR3 runs to 15 residues. CDR3 amino acids: CASTRDRGHEDGYTF. CDR3 bases: TGTGCCAGTACCCGGGACAGGGGGCATGAGGATGGCTACACCTTC.